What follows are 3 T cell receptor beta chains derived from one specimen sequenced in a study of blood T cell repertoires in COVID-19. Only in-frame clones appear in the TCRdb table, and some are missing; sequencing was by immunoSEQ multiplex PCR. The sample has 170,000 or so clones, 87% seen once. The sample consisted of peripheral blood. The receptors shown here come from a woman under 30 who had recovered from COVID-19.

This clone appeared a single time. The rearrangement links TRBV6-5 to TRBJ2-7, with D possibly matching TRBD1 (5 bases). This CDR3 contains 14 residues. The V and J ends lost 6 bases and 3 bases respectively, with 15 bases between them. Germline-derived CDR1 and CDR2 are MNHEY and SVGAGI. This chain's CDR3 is CASRHGHGDYEQYF. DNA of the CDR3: TGTGCCAGCAGACACGGACATGGAGACTACGAGCAGTACTTC.

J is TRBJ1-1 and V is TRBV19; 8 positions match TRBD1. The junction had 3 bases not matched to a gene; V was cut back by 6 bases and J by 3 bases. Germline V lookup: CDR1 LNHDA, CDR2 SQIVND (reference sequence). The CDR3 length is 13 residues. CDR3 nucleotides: TGTGCCAGTAGGGACAGGGAGGACACTGAAGCTTTCTTT. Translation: CASRDREDTEAFF.

CDR3 bases: TGTGCCAGTAGTTGGGAGGGAAGGACCTCCTATAATTCACCCCTCCACTTT. Translation gives CASSWEGRTSYNSPLHF. This chain links TRBV19 with TRBJ1-6; D remains ambiguous. This CDR3 region has 17 residues. Germline loops: CDR1 LNHDA, CDR2 SQIVND (reference sequence). V dropped 5 bases and J dropped 0 bases, with 14 bases sitting between them.